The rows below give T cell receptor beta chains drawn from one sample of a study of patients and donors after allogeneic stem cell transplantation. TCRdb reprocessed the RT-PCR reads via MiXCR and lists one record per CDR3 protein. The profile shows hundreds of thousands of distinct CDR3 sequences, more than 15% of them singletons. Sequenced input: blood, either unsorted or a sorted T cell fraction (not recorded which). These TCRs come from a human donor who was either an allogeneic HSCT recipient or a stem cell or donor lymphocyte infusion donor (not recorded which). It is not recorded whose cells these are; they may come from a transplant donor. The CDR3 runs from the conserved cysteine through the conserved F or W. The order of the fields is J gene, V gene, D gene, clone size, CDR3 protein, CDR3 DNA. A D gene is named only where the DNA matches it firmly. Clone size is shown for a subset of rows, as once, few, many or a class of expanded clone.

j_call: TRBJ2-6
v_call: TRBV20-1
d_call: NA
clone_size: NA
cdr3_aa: CSARGSGANVLTF
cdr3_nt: TGCAGTGCTAGGGGCTCTGGGGCCAACGTCCTGACTTTC

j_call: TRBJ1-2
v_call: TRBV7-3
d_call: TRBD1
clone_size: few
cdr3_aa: CASTQPRRTGDHGYTF
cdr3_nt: TGTGCCAGCACCCAACCCCGCCGGACAGGGGACCATGGCTACACCTTC

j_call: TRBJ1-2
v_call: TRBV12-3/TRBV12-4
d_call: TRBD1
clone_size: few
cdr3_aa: CASSKDRGAYGYTF
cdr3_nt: TGTGCCAGCAGTAAGGACAGGGGGGCATATGGCTACACCTTC

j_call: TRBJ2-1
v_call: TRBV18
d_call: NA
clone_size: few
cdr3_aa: CASSPTPLDTPYNEQFF
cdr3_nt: TGTGCCAGCTCACCAACCCCTCTTGACACCCCCTACAATGAGCAGTTCTTC

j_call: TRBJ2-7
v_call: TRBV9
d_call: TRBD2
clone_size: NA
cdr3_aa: CASSVPGTSGSLSHEQYF
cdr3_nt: TGTGCCAGCAGCGTCCCCGGGACTAGCGGGAGTCTATCCCACGAGCAGTACTTC

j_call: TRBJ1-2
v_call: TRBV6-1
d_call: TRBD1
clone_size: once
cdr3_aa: CASRLTGDNYGYTF
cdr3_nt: TGTGCCAGCAGACTTACAGGGGATAACTATGGCTACACCTTC

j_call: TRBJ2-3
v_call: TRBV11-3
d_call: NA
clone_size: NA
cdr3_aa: CASSLDPRGPDTQYF
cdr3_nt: TGTGCCAGCAGCTTAGATCCCCGGGGCCCAGATACGCAGTATTTT

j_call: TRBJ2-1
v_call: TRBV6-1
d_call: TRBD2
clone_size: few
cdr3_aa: CASRSLAGGINEQFF
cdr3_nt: TGTGCCAGCAGATCCCTAGCGGGGGGCATCAATGAGCAGTTCTTC

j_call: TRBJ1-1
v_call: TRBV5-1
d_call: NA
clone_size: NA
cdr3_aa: CASYSEAGSTEAFF
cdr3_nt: TGCGCCAGCTATTCCGAGGCAGGGAGCACTGAAGCTTTCTTT

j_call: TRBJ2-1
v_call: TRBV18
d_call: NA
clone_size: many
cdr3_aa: CASSPPDIPYNEQFF
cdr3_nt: TGTGCCAGCTCACCACCGGACATTCCCTACAATGAGCAGTTCTTC

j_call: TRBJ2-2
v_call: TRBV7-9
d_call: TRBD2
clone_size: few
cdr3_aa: CASSSGTTVSNTGELFF
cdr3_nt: TGTGCCAGCAGCTCCGGGACTACCGTTTCGAACACCGGGGAGCTGTTTTTT

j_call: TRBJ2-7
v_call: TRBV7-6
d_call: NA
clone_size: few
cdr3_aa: CASSHGQSYEQYF
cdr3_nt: TGTGCCAGCAGCCACGGACAGTCCTACGAGCAGTACTTC

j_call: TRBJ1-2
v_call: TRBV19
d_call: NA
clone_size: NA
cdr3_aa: CARGKTGTRGYTF
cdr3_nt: TGTGCCAGGGGGAAAACAGGGACCCGCGGCTACACCTTC

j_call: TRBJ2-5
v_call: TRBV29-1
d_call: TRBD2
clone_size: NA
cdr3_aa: CSVLAGWETQYF
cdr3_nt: TGCAGCGTTTTAGCGGGATGGGAGACCCAGTACTTC